One and the same sample provided the 17 T cell receptor beta chains below, sequenced in a study of cytomegalovirus exposure and HLA in healthy donors. The repertoire was sequenced with immunoSEQ multiplex PCR; TCRdb's copy has only in-frame clones and lacks some. The sample includes roughly 150,000 clones, about 89% of them seen just once. The sample comprised PBMCs. These receptors came from a woman aged 18 to 35 in good health and CMV-seropositive.

This clone was found a few times. The rearrangement links TRBV10-2 to TRBJ2-1; a possible D gene is TRBD1 (5 bases). The V end lost 2 bases, the J end lost 0 bases, and 8 bases lay between the germline ends. Germline V gene lookup returns CDR1 WSHSY and CDR2 SAAADI. This CDR3 is built from 15 residues. CDR3 sequence: CASSEEDISYNEQFF. DNA of the CDR3: TGCGCCAGCAGTGAGGAGGACATCTCCTACAATGAGCAGTTCTTC.

The chain links TRBV27 to TRBJ2-7; 7 positions match TRBD1. With 7 bases clipped from V and 2 bases from J, the junction kept 11 bases outside the gene matches. The CDR3 sequence is 15 residues long. Germline V gene sequence: CDR1 MNHEY, CDR2 SMNVEV (reference sequence). DNA of the CDR3: TGTGCCAGCAAGCGGACAGGTCAAGTCGCCTACGAGCAGTACTTC. Translation: CASKRTGQVAYEQYF.

A single count supports this clone. V usage is TRBV5-4 and J usage is TRBJ2-3, with 11 bases that match TRBD2. CDR1 is SGHNT, CDR2 YYREEE, per germline (reference sequence). V lost 0 bases to trimming and J lost 2 bases; unmatched junction nucleotides: 2. CDR3 length: 16 amino acids. CDR3 loop: CASSLAGLADTDTQYF. For the CDR3, the DNA is TGTGCCAGCAGCTTGGCGGGACTAGCGGACACAGATACGCAGTATTTT.

This rearrangement joins TRBV7-2 to TRBJ2-7; weak D call: TRBD1 (6 bases). Between the trimmed V and J ends, which lost 3 bases and 2 bases, there was a span of 11 bases. Germline CDR1 is SGHTA and CDR2 is FQGNSA. The CDR3 covers 14 residues. The CDR3 DNA follows: TGTGCCAGCAGCTTGGGGGCTTCGCCCTACGAGCAGTACTTC. It yields the protein CASSLGASPYEQYF.

This clone was detected only once. The sample contains more than one DNA sequence encoding this CDR3. The J gene is TRBJ2-3, the V gene TRBV7-2; TRBD2 agrees at 14 bases. The CDR3 consists of 14 residues. The ends lost 8 bases at V and 3 bases at J; junction bases unmatched: 1. From germline, CDR1 is SGHTA and CDR2 FQGNSA. The CDR3 DNA follows: TGTGCCAGCCGACTAGCGGGAGGGACAGATACGCAGTATTTT. It specifies CASRLAGGTDTQYF.

The chain recombines TRBV28 with TRBJ2-1; a weak D match, TRBD2 (6 bases). CDR1 and CDR2 (germline): MDHEN, SYDVKM. Trimming shortened V by 6 bases and J by 8 bases, and 23 bases separated the two germline ends. There are 16 residues in the CDR3. The CDR3 DNA reads TGTGCCAGCAGAGAAAGAGGGACTGTTTTGGTTGATGAGCAGTTCTTC. Translating gives CASRERGTVLVDEQFF.

The chain is built from TRBV30 and TRBJ2-7, with TRBD2 identical over 13 bases. The CDR3 covers 15 residues. Germline CDR1 is GTSNPN and CDR2 is SVGIG (reference sequence). V gave up 0 bases and J gave up 7 bases; unmatched junction bases: 6. The CDR3 nucleotides read TGTGCCTGGAGTGTTGGACTAGCGGGAGAGGGGGAGCAGTACTTC. Its protein product is CAWSVGLAGEGEQYF. Using reference TRBV30 and TRBJ2-7 for the parts outside the CDR3, the full variable domain is SQTIHQWPATLVQPVGSPLSLECTVEGTSNPNLYWYRQAAGRGLQLLFYSVGIGQISSEVPQNLSASRPQDRQFILSSKKLLLSDSGFYLCAWSVGLAGEGEQYFGPGTRLTVT.

The chain carries TRBV4-1 and TRBJ2-7; 9 bases agree with TRBD1. Per the germline V gene, CDR1 is MGHRA and CDR2 is YSYEKL. The J segment lost 4 bases and the V segment lost 4 bases, leaving 5 bases of the junction unmatched. The CDR3 has 14 residues. The CDR3 sequence: CASSPRQGEYEQYF. CDR3 DNA: TGCGCCAGCAGCCCCCGACAGGGGGAGTACGAGCAGTACTTC.

The chain carries TRBV30 and TRBJ2-7, with D hard to call. The CDR3 is 12 residues long. Trimming cost V 3 bases and J 6 bases, with 12 bases left between them. Germline CDR1 and CDR2: GTSNPN and SVGIG (reference sequence). CDR3 amino acids: CAWRPTIFEQYF. The CDR3 nucleotides are TGTGCCTGGAGACCAACTATCTTCGAGCAGTACTTC.

In the case of this clone: The same CDR3 is also encoded by other DNA sequences in this sample. The gene calls are TRBV6-4 and TRBJ2-3, with TRBD2 matching over 9 bases. The V gene's germline CDR1 is MRHNA and CDR2 SNTAGT. The CDR3 consists of 15 residues. Trimming cost V 5 bases and J 0 bases; bases outside gene matches: 3. CDR3 sequence reads: CASSPTSGSTDTQYF. In nucleotides, the CDR3 is TGTGCCAGCAGTCCTACTAGCGGGAGCACAGATACGCAGTATTTT.

This clone was picked up one time. The chain has TRBV4-2 and TRBJ2-1; 14 bases agree with TRBD2. The CDR3 length is 18 residues. Germline V gene sequence: CDR1 LGHNA, CDR2 YNFKEQ. V was clipped by 4 bases and J by 0 bases; unmatched bases: 5. CDR3 bases: TGTGCCAGCAGCCCAGCCGGGACTAGCGGGAGCTCCTACAATGAGCAGTTCTTC. Protein sequence: CASSPAGTSGSSYNEQFF.

As regards this clone: Other DNA sequences of this sample code for an identical CDR3. The chain joins TRBV28 to TRBJ1-1, with unresolved D. Germline CDR1 is MDHEN and CDR2 is SYDVKM. V lost 2 bases to trimming and J lost 0 bases, with 7 bases between them. The CDR3 extends over 14 amino acids. The CDR3 sequence: CASSLPGMNTEAFF. The CDR3 nucleotides read TGTGCCAGCAGTTTACCGGGGATGAACACTGAAGCTTTCTTT. The entire variable domain, with the rest obtained from reference TRBV28 and TRBJ1-1, is as follows: DVKVTQSSRYLVKRTGEKVFLECVQDMDHENMFWYRQDPGLGLRLIYFSYDVKMKEKGDIPEGYSVSREKKERFSLILESASTNQTSMYLCASSLPGMNTEAFFGQGTRLTVV.

The chain joins TRBV11-1 to TRBJ2-5; 10 bases match TRBD2. This CDR3 comprises 16 residues. V lost 1 base and J lost 2; bases outside the gene matches: 4. Germline V gene lookup returns CDR1 SGHAT and CDR2 FQDESV (reference sequence). As DNA, the CDR3 is TGTGCCAGCAGCTTAGAACTAGCGGGAACTCAAGAGACCCAGTACTTC. It encodes CASSLELAGTQETQYF. Variable domain in full (rest from reference TRBV11-1 and TRBJ2-5): EAEVAQSPRYKITEKSQAVAFWCDPISGHATLYWYRQILGQGPELLVQFQDESVVDDSQLPKDRFSAERLKGVDSTLKIQPAELGDSAMYLCASSLELAGTQETQYFGPGTRLLVL.

This rearrangement joins TRBV6-1 to TRBJ1-3, with 7 bases fitting TRBD1. Unmatched junction bases numbered 3, after V lost 6 bases and J lost 1 base. Per the germline V gene, CDR1 is MNHNS and CDR2 is SASEGT. There are 14 residues in the CDR3. CDR3: CASRPTGSGNTIYF. CDR3 in DNA: TGTGCCAGCAGGCCGACAGGGTCTGGAAACACCATATATTTT.

This clone was detected only a few times. This chain connects TRBV6-1 to TRBJ2-6, with D perhaps matching TRBD1 (6 bases). Germline values: CDR1 MNHNS, CDR2 SASEGT. The V end lost 2 bases, the J end lost 1 base, and 6 bases lay between the germline ends. The CDR3 consists of 15 residues. CDR3 loop: CASSETGSGANVLTF. In nucleotides, the CDR3 is TGTGCCAGCAGTGAAACAGGGTCTGGGGCCAACGTCCTGACTTTC.

This rearrangement joins TRBV5-1 to TRBJ2-5; 9 bases align to TRBD2. The CDR3 runs to 15 residues. J was trimmed by 2 bases and V by 6 bases; bases with no gene match: 8. CDR1 is SGHRS and CDR2 is YFSETQ in the germline V gene. CDR3 residues: CASNQGGRGQETQYF. CDR3 DNA sequence: TGCGCCAGCAACCAAGGCGGGAGGGGACAAGAGACCCAGTACTTC.

The chain carries TRBV30 and TRBJ1-2, with 7 bases aligning to TRBD1. Germline loops: CDR1 GTSNPN, CDR2 SVGIG (reference sequence). The CDR3 is 13 residues long. CDR3 protein: CGANRGGRYGYTF. The CDR3 DNA reads as TGTGGGGCCAACAGGGGCGGAAGGTATGGCTACACCTTC.